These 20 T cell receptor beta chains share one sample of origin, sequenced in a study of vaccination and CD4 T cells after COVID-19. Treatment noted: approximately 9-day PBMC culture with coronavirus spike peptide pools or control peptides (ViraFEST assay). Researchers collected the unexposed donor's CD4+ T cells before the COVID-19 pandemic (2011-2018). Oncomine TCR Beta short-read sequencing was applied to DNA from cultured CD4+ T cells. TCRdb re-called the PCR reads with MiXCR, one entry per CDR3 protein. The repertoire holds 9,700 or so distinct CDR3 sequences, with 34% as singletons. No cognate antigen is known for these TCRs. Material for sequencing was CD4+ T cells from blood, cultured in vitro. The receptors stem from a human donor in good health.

CDR3 protein: CAWSLSGGAPGETQYF. DNA of the CDR3: TGTGCCTGGAGTTTAAGCGGGGGCGCCCCAGGGGAGACCCAGTACTTC. The chain carries TRBV30 and TRBJ2-5; TRBD2 aligns across 8 bases. V dropped 2 bases and J dropped 5; count of bases not matched to a gene: 13. The CDR3 has 16 amino acids. Per the germline V gene, CDR1 is GTSNPN and CDR2 is SVGIG (reference sequence). Variable domain in full (rest from reference TRBV30 and TRBJ2-5): SQTIHQWPATLVQPVGSPLSLECTVEGTSNPNLYWYRQAAGRGLQLLFYSVGIGQISSEVPQNLSASRPQDRQFILSSKKLLLSDSGFYLCAWSLSGGAPGETQYFGPGTRLLVL.

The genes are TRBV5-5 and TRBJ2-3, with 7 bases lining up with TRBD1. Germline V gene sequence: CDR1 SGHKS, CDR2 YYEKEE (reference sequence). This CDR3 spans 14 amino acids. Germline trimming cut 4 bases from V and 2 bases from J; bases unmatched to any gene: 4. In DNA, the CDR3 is TGTGCCAGCAGCCAGGGGACAGCCACAGATACGCAGTATTTT. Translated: CASSQGTATDTQYF.

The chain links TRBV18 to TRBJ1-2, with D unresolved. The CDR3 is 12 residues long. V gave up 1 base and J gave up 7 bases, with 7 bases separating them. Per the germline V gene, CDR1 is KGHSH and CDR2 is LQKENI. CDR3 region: CASSPLGSGYTF. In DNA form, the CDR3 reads TGTGCCAGCTCACCACTAGGGTCTGGCTACACCTTC.

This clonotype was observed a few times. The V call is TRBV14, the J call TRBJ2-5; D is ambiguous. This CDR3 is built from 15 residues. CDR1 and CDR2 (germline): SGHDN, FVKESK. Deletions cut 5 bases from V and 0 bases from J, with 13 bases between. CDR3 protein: CASSARRWYQETQYF. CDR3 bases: TGTGCCAGCAGCGCCAGACGGTGGTACCAAGAGACCCAGTACTTC.

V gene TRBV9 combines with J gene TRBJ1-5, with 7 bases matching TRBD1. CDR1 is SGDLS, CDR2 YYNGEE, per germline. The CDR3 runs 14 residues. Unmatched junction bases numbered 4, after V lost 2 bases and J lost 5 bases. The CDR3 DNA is TGTGCCAGCAGCGTGGGGACAGTCCATCAGCCCCAGCATTTT. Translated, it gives CASSVGTVHQPQHF.

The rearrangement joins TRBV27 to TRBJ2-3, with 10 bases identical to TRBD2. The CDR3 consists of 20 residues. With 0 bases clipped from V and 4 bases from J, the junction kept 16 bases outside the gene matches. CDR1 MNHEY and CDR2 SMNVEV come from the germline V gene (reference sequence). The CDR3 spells CASSLSNAVAGGLGADTQYF. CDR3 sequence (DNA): TGTGCCAGCAGTTTATCGAACGCGGTAGCGGGGGGCCTAGGGGCAGATACGCAGTATTTT.

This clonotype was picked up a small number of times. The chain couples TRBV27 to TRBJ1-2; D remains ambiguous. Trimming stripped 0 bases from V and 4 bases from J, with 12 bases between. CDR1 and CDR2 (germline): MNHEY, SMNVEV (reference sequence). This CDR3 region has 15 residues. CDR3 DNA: TGTGCCAGCAGTTTATCGGACGGGATCTCCTATGGCTACACCTTC. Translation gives CASSLSDGISYGYTF.

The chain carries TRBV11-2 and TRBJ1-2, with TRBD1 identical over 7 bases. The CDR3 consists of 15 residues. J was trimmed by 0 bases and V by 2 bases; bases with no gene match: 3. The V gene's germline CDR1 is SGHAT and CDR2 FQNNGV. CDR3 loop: CASSLWDSPNYGYTF. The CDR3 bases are TGTGCCAGCAGCTTATGGGACAGTCCTAACTATGGCTACACCTTC.

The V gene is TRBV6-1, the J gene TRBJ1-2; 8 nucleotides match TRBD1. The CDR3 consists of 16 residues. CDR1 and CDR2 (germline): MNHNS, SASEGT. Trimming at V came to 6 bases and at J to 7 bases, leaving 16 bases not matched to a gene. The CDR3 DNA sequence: TGTGCCAGCAGCCGCTTCGCTTACCCAACAGGGGGTGGCTACACCTTC. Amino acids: CASSRFAYPTGGGYTF.

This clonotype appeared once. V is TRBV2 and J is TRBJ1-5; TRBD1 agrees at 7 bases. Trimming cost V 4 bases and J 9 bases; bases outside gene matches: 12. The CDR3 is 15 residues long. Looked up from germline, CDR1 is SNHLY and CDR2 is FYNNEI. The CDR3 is CASSAGQSFLGPQHF. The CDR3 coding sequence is TGTGCCAGCAGTGCGGGACAGAGCTTCCTCGGGCCCCAGCATTTT.

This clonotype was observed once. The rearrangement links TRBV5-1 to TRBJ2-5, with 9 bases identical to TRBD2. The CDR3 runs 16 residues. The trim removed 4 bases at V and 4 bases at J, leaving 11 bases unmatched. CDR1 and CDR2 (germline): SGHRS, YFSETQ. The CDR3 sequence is CASSPAAGGIRETQYF. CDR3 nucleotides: TGCGCCAGCAGCCCGGCGGCGGGGGGGATAAGAGAGACCCAGTACTTC.

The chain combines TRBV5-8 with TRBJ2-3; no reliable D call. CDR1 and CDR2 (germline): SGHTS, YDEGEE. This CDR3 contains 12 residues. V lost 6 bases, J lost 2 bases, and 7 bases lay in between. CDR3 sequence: CASTPNTDTQYF. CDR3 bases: TGTGCCAGCACCCCGAACACAGATACGCAGTATTTT.

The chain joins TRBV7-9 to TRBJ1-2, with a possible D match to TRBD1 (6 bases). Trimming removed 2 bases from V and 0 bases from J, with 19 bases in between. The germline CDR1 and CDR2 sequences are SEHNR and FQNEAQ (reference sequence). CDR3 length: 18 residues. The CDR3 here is CASSLWGRGHDTNYGYTF. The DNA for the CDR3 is TGTGCCAGCAGCTTATGGGGTAGGGGACATGATACTAACTATGGCTACACCTTC.

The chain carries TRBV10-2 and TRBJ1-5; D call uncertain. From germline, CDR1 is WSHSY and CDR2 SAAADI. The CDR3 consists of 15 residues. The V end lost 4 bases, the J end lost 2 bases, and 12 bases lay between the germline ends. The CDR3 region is CASSGGEIGNQPQHF. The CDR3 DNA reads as TGCGCCAGCAGTGGTGGGGAAATCGGCAATCAGCCCCAGCATTTT.

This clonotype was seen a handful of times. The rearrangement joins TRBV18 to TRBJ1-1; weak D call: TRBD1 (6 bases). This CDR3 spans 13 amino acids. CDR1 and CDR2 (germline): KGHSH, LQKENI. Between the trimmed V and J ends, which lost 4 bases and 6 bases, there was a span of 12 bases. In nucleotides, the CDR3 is TGTGCCAGCTCACAGGGGGATCGTCCTGAAGCTTTCTTT. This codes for CASSQGDRPEAFF. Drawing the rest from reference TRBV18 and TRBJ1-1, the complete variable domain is NAGVMQNPRHLVRRRGQEARLRCSPMKGHSHVYWYRQLPEEGLKFMVYLQKENIIDESGMPKERFSAEFPKEGPSILRIQQVVRGDSAAYFCASSQGDRPEAFFGQGTRLTVV.

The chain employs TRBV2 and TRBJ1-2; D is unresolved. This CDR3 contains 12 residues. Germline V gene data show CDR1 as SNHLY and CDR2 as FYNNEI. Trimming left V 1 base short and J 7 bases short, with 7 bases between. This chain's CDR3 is CASSEVRSGYTF. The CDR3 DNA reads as TGTGCCAGCAGTGAAGTTAGAAGTGGCTACACCTTC.

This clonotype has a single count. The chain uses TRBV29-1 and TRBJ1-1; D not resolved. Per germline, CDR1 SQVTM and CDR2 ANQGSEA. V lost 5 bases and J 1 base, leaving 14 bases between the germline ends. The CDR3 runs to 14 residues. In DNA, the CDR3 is TGCAGCGTTTTTCGAGGTTATTCGAACACTGAAGCTTTCTTT. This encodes CSVFRGYSNTEAFF. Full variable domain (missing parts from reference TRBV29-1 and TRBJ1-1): SAVISQKPSRDICQRGTSLTIQCQVDSQVTMMFWYRQQPGQSLTLIATANQGSEATYESGFVIDKFPISRPNLTFSTLTVSNMSPEDSSIYLCSVFRGYSNTEAFFGQGTRLTVV.

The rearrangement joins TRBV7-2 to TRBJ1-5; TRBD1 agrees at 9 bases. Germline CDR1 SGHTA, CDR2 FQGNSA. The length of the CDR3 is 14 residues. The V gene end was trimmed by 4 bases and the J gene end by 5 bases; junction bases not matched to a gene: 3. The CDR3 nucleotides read TGTGCCAGCAGCTCCAGGACAGGGGATCAGCCCCAGCATTTT. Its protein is CASSSRTGDQPQHF.

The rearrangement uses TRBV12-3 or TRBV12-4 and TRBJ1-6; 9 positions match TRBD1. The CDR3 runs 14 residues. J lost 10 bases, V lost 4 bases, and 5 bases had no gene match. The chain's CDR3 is CASSSGTGLSPLHF. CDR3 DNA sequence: TGTGCCAGCAGTTCCGGGACAGGGCTCTCACCCCTCCACTTT.

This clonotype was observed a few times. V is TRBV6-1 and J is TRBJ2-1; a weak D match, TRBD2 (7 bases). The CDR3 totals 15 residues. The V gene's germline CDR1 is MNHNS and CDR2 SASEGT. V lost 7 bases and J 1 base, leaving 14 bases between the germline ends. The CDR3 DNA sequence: TGTGCCAGCAATGGGGGGGCAGGGTCCTACAATGAGCAGTTCTTC. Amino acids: CASNGGAGSYNEQFF.